Following are 30 T cell receptor beta chains from one sample sequenced in a study of cytomegalovirus exposure and HLA in healthy donors. Researchers ran the PCR with 60 Vbeta and 13 Jbeta primers. Only in-frame clones appear in the TCRdb table, and some are missing; sequencing was by immunoSEQ multiplex PCR. The repertoire has fewer than 300,000 clones, 86% of them found once; the top ten carry almost 4%. The sample was PBMCs. The receptors come from a man aged 35 to 55 in good health and CMV-seropositive.

This chain links TRBV30 with TRBJ2-7, with 11 bases matching TRBD2. V trimming: 2 bases; J trimming: 6 bases; junction bases outside the gene matches: 6. From germline, CDR1 is GTSNPN and CDR2 SVGIG (reference sequence). The CDR3 covers 14 residues. DNA for the CDR3: TGTGCCTGGAGTAAACTAGCGGGAGAATCCGAGCAGTACTTC. Translation gives CAWSKLAGESEQYF.

The V and J genes are TRBV5-4 and TRBJ2-7, with D possibly being TRBD2 (5 bases). The CDR3 has 13 residues. The V end lost 2 bases, the J end lost 3 bases, and 9 bases lay between the germline ends. Germline V lookup: CDR1 SGHNT, CDR2 YYREEE (reference sequence). This CDR3 is CASSFGTSYEQYF. CDR3 sequence (DNA): TGTGCCAGCAGCTTTGGCACTAGCTACGAGCAGTACTTC. Using reference TRBV5-4 and TRBJ2-7 for the parts outside the CDR3, the full variable domain is ETGVTQSPTHLIKTRGQQVTLRCSSQSGHNTVSWYQQALGQGPQFIFQYYREEENGRGNFPPRFSGLQFPNYSSELNVNALELDDSALYLCASSFGTSYEQYFGPGTRLTVT.

This sequence joins TRBV6-1 and TRBJ2-5, with 8 bases identical to TRBD1. There are 15 residues in the CDR3. Germline trimming cut 6 bases from V and 6 bases from J; bases unmatched to any gene: 12. Germline V gene data show CDR1 as MNHNS and CDR2 as SASEGT. The CDR3 sequence: CASSSGGEAFKTQYF. CDR3 DNA sequence: TGTGCCAGCAGCTCAGGGGGCGAGGCTTTTAAGACCCAGTACTTC.

On this clone itself: The junction and the germline gene differ at one end; a read error may be behind it. This rearrangement joins TRBV7-9 to TRBJ2-7; D possibly corresponds to TRBD2 (5 bases). The CDR3 consists of 13 residues. Per germline, CDR1 SEHNR and CDR2 FQNEAQ (reference sequence). The CDR3 sequence: CSSSEGSNYEQYF. The CDR3 coding sequence is TGTTCCAGCAGCGAGGGATCAAACTACGAGCAGTACTTC.

CDR3 in amino acids: CASRPSGQAGELFF. CDR3 nucleotides: TGTGCCAGCAGACCGAGTGGTCAGGCCGGGGAGCTGTTTTTT. This chain links TRBV6-5 with TRBJ2-2; D is unclear. The V gene lost 6 bases and the J gene lost 6 bases, with 14 bases spanning the gap. Per germline, CDR1 MNHEY and CDR2 SVGAGI. The CDR3 extends over 14 amino acids.

This clone was detected once. The chain recombines TRBV28 with TRBJ1-5, with D tentatively TRBD1 (5 bases). Germline V gene data show CDR1 as MDHEN and CDR2 as SYDVKM. Trimming took off 6 bases at V and 4 bases at J, with 10 bases between the two ends. The CDR3 consists of 13 residues. In DNA form, the CDR3 reads TGTGCCAGCAGGGGGGGGAAAAATCAGCCCCAGCATTTT. Amino acids: CASRGGKNQPQHF. The complete variable domain, with remaining parts taken from reference TRBV28 and TRBJ1-5, reads DVKVTQSSRYLVKRTGEKVFLECVQDMDHENMFWYRQDPGLGLRLIYFSYDVKMKEKGDIPEGYSVSREKKERFSLILESASTNQTSMYLCASRGGKNQPQHFGDGTRLSIL.

The chain uses TRBV27 and TRBJ2-1; 7 bases map to TRBD2. Losses at the gene ends were 3 bases for V and 4 bases for J; bases not matched to a gene: 9. Germline V gives CDR1 MNHEY, CDR2 SMNVEV (reference sequence). CDR3 length equals 16 residues. The CDR3 sequence is CASSLDGGSAYNEQFF. The DNA for the CDR3 is TGTGCCAGCAGTTTGGATGGCGGGAGTGCATACAATGAGCAGTTCTTC.

The gene calls are TRBV10-1 and TRBJ2-7, with D possibly matching TRBD1 (5 bases). The CDR3 is 15 amino acids. From germline, CDR1 is WNHNN and CDR2 SYGVQD (reference sequence). V was shortened by 2 bases and J by 3 bases, with 14 bases between the two germline ends. This chain's CDR3 is CASSEPDIFLYEQYF. CDR3 in DNA: TGCGCCAGCAGTGAGCCGGACATTTTCCTCTACGAGCAGTACTTC.

The chain carries TRBV28 and TRBJ2-7, with D perhaps matching TRBD2 (7 bases). Trimming took 3 bases from V and 3 from J, leaving 12 bases between them. This CDR3 region has 14 residues. CDR1 is MDHEN, CDR2 SYDVKM, per germline. The CDR3 nucleotides are TGTGCCAGCAGTTTCGGGGGGCTGGTCTACGAGCAGTACTTC. It codes for CASSFGGLVYEQYF. Using reference TRBV28 and TRBJ2-7 for the parts outside the CDR3, the full variable domain is DVKVTQSSRYLVKRTGEKVFLECVQDMDHENMFWYRQDPGLGLRLIYFSYDVKMKEKGDIPEGYSVSREKKERFSLILESASTNQTSMYLCASSFGGLVYEQYFGPGTRLTVT.

The chain carries TRBV4-1 and TRBJ2-5, with 9 nucleotides matching TRBD2. This CDR3 has 16 amino acids. Germline values: CDR1 MGHRA, CDR2 YSYEKL. Unmatched junction bases numbered 7, after V lost 3 bases and J lost 2 bases. The CDR3 bases are TGCGCCAGCAGCCAGCCCCCCCTAGCGGGACAAGAGACCCAGTACTTC. Its protein product is CASSQPPLAGQETQYF.

The rearrangement joins TRBV7-3 to TRBJ2-3; TRBD1 agrees at 11 bases. There are 15 residues in the CDR3. Germline V gene lookup returns CDR1 SGHTA and CDR2 FQGTGA. J gave up 2 bases and V 5 bases, and 3 bases lay outside the gene matches. The CDR3 loop is CASSPGQGATDTQYF. CDR3 DNA: TGTGCCAGCAGCCCCGGACAGGGGGCCACAGATACGCAGTATTTT.

The V call is TRBV5-6, the J call TRBJ2-5, with a tentative D call TRBD1 (6 bases). The germline V gene encodes CDR1 SGHDT and CDR2 YYEEEE. The CDR3 contains 15 residues. V lost 6 bases and J 4 bases, leaving 19 bases between the germline ends. DNA for the CDR3: TGTGCCAGCAACCCCTCGAGGGGGATTCCAGAGACCCAGTACTTC. It encodes CASNPSRGIPETQYF.

The chain couples TRBV5-1 to TRBJ1-5; D not resolved. Germline CDR1 SGHRS, CDR2 YFSETQ. V lost 0 bases to trimming and J lost 5 bases, with 9 bases between them. The CDR3 loop spans 14 amino acids. This CDR3 is CASSLDGGHQPQHF. In DNA, the CDR3 is TGCGCCAGCAGCTTGGATGGAGGGCATCAGCCCCAGCATTTT.

Only one count was recorded for this clone. This chain links TRBV10-3 with TRBJ2-5, with D tentatively TRBD1 (6 bases). From germline, CDR1 is ENHRY and CDR2 SYGVKD. V was pared by 0 bases and J by 1 base, with 12 bases between. The CDR3 is made up of 16 amino acids. CDR3 region: CAISESPTGPQETQYF. CDR3 in DNA: TGTGCCATCAGTGAGTCGCCTACAGGGCCCCAAGAGACCCAGTACTTC.

A word on this clone: The sample has other DNA sequences that encode this CDR3 too. The chain combines TRBV11-2 with TRBJ2-7, with TRBD2 matching over 15 bases. V shed 4 bases, J shed 4 bases, and the junction held 2 bases outside the gene matches. This CDR3 has 15 residues. Germline V gene data show CDR1 as SGHAT and CDR2 as FQNNGV. In DNA form, the CDR3 reads TGTGCCAGCAGCTCGGGACTAGCGGGAGGTTACGAGCAGTACTTC. The encoded protein is CASSSGLAGGYEQYF.

The V gene is TRBV5-4, the J gene TRBJ1-2; 10 bases are a match to TRBD1. CDR3 length: 15 amino acids. After removal of 4 bases from V and 4 bases from J, the junction contained 7 bases not matched to a gene. Germline CDR1 SGHNT, CDR2 YYREEE (reference sequence). In DNA, the CDR3 is TGTGCCAGCAGCATGACAGGGGGCTTTCGCTATGGCTACACCTTC. Translating gives CASSMTGGFRYGYTF.

The V and J genes are TRBV9 and TRBJ2-2; no clear D gene. This CDR3 spans 13 amino acids. The V end lost 0 bases, the J end lost 6 bases, and 6 bases lay between the germline ends. Germline CDR1 reads SGDLS; CDR2 reads YYNGEE. The CDR3 loop is CASSVDLAGELFF. DNA of the CDR3: TGTGCCAGCAGCGTAGACTTGGCCGGGGAGCTGTTTTTT.

The chain has TRBV5-1 and TRBJ2-7; D possibly corresponds to TRBD2 (5 bases). V shed 5 bases and J shed 5 bases, with 14 bases lying between them. Germline CDR1 SGHRS, CDR2 YFSETQ. This CDR3 contains 13 residues. CDR3: CASRMGEGNEQYF. CDR3 nucleotides: TGCGCCAGCAGAATGGGAGAGGGCAACGAGCAGTACTTC.

This clone was observed once. The sample contains more than one DNA sequence encoding this CDR3. The genes are TRBV7-6 and TRBJ1-1, with D maybe TRBD1 (6 bases). This CDR3 has 12 residues. Germline V gene sequence: CDR1 SGHVS, CDR2 FNYEAQ. Trimming stripped 5 bases from V and 7 bases from J, with 11 bases between. CDR3 nucleotides: TGTGCCAGCAGCCGGGGGGGCAGTGAAGCTTTCTTT. Encoded protein: CASSRGGSEAFF.

The rearrangement links TRBV5-1 to TRBJ2-7, with 9 bases lining up with TRBD2. This CDR3 region has 15 residues. V dropped 4 bases and J dropped 2; count of bases not matched to a gene: 7. Germline V gene data show CDR1 as SGHRS and CDR2 as YFSETQ. CDR3 amino acids: CASSHDSGRTYEQYF. CDR3 nucleotide sequence: TGCGCCAGCAGCCACGATAGCGGGAGAACCTACGAGCAGTACTTC.

The gene calls are TRBV11-3 and TRBJ1-3; D call uncertain. V was pared by 5 bases and J by 4 bases, with 9 bases between. Germline V lookup: CDR1 SGHNT, CDR2 YENEEA. CDR3 size: 13 residues. This CDR3 is CASSATSGNTIYF. CDR3 DNA sequence: TGTGCCAGCAGCGCTACCTCAGGAAACACCATATATTTT.

The genes are TRBV7-2 and TRBJ2-7, with D possibly matching TRBD2 (6 bases). The germline gives CDR1 SGHTA, CDR2 FQGNSA. The V and J ends lost 3 bases and 0 bases respectively, with 9 bases between them. This CDR3 has 14 residues. The CDR3 bases are TGTGCCAGCAGCTTTAGCGGCAGCTCCTACGAGCAGTACTTC. Residues: CASSFSGSSYEQYF.

The J gene is TRBJ2-7, the V gene TRBV28; a weak D match, TRBD2 (6 bases). Germline CDR1 reads MDHEN; CDR2 reads SYDVKM. V lost 6 bases and J lost 7, with 19 bases in between. This CDR3 has 14 amino acids. The CDR3, as DNA: TGTGCCAGCAGCCAAAGGGGCGGAGGAGGGGAGCAGTACTTC. The encoded protein is CASSQRGGGGEQYF. Full variable domain (rest looked up from reference TRBV28 and TRBJ2-7): DVKVTQSSRYLVKRTGEKVFLECVQDMDHENMFWYRQDPGLGLRLIYFSYDVKMKEKGDIPEGYSVSREKKERFSLILESASTNQTSMYLCASSQRGGGGEQYFGPGTRLTVT.

The V gene is TRBV28, the J gene TRBJ1-2, with 7 bases that match TRBD1. Losses at the gene ends were 5 bases for V and 3 bases for J; bases not matched to a gene: 3. This CDR3 region has 13 residues. CDR1 and CDR2 (germline): MDHEN, SYDVKM. The CDR3 protein is CASSVGTDYGYTF. CDR3 in DNA: TGTGCCAGCAGTGTCGGGACAGACTATGGCTACACCTTC.

The genes are TRBV10-1 and TRBJ1-2; D not resolved. Trimming removed 0 bases from V and 4 bases from J, with 18 bases in between. CDR1 is WNHNN, CDR2 SYGVQD, per germline (reference sequence). This CDR3 region has 17 residues. The CDR3: CASSESPILYTSYGYTF. CDR3 in DNA: TGCGCCAGCAGTGAGTCGCCGATTTTATACACCTCCTATGGCTACACCTTC.

This chain links TRBV18 with TRBJ2-5; 8 bases are shared with TRBD2. CDR1 and CDR2 from the germline V gene are KGHSH and LQKENI. Trimming at V came to 2 bases and at J to 5 bases, leaving 10 bases not matched to a gene. This CDR3 comprises 16 residues. For the CDR3, the DNA is TGTGCCAGCTCACCAAGCACTAGCGGAACGTGGGAGACCCAGTACTTC. It encodes CASSPSTSGTWETQYF.

V is TRBV7-8 and J is TRBJ2-5; D may be TRBD2 (5 bases). Germline V gives CDR1 SGHVS, CDR2 FQNEAQ. V dropped 8 bases and J dropped 4 bases, with 11 bases sitting between them. The CDR3 sequence is 12 residues long. The CDR3 DNA sequence: TGTGCCAGCTTCCCCCGGGGAGAGACCCAGTACTTC. Amino acids: CASFPRGETQYF.

The chain recombines TRBV28 with TRBJ2-3; D gene unclear. V lost 5 bases and J 6 bases, leaving 12 bases between the germline ends. CDR3 length: 13 amino acids. Germline V gene data show CDR1 as MDHEN and CDR2 as SYDVKM. Written as DNA, the CDR3 is TGTGCCAGCAGTCTGCCCTCGAGGGATACGCAGTATTTT. Protein: CASSLPSRDTQYF.

This chain uses TRBV18 with TRBJ2-7; 8 bases line up with TRBD1. The junction had 9 bases not matched to a gene; V was cut back by 6 bases and J by 5 bases. Per the germline V gene, CDR1 is KGHSH and CDR2 is LQKENI. The CDR3 totals 14 residues. CDR3 amino acids: CASSSDRVVDEQYF. CDR3 coding DNA: TGTGCCAGCTCTTCGGACAGGGTTGTGGACGAGCAGTACTTC.

This sequence joins TRBV4-2 and TRBJ2-5, with 8 bases aligning to TRBD2. Germline assignment: CDR1 LGHNA and CDR2 YNFKEQ. Unmatched junction bases numbered 7, after V lost 2 bases and J lost 5 bases. This CDR3 has 15 amino acids. The CDR3 spells CASSQTKREIETQYF. CDR3 in DNA: TGTGCCAGCAGCCAAACCAAGCGGGAGATCGAGACCCAGTACTTC.